This T cell receptor beta chain was recovered during a study of CD8 T cells in ankylosing spondylitis. Study-wide results and limits: Seemingly characteristic of ankylosing spondylitis blood was a TCR beta motif consisting of about 8 highly homologous variants. Disease-linked clones had a CD8+ phenotype and relatively low frequency in peripheral blood. Certain motif variants had earlier been reported in reactive arthritis synovial fluid and blood.

There are a few counts of this clonotype. No antigen is known for it. The CDR3 is made up of 16 amino acids. V was pared by 2 bases and J by 5 bases, with 18 bases between. The germline V gene has CDR1 MNHEY and CDR2 SVGAGI. Quantitative 5'-RACE was performed with molecular barcodes, and it yielded the TCR beta libraries. TCRdb fed the 5' RACE reads into MiXCR, producing one record per CDR3 protein. The table lists roughly 700,000 distinct CDR3 sequences, 15% to 20% of them singletons. The source of this sequence is a male donor with ankylosing spondylitis. Sequencing was carried out using blood, either unsorted or a sorted T cell fraction (not recorded which). The chain couples TRBV6-5 to TRBJ2-5; D possibly corresponds to TRBD2 (6 bases). The CDR3 region is CASSYAIEGTGETQYF. As DNA, the CDR3 is TGTGCCAGCAGTTACGCCATCGAGGGGACTGGGGAGACCCAGTACTTC.